The 12 T cell receptor beta chains below come from one sample, sequenced in a study of blood T cell repertoires in COVID-19. The method was immunoSEQ multiplex PCR; TCRdb's version includes in-frame clones alone and lacks a portion of them. The sample lists fewer than 400,000 clones, approximately 92% occurring once. The sequenced sample consisted of PBMCs or T cells enriched from blood (not recorded which). These receptor sequences come from a woman in her twenties or thirties who had recovered from COVID-19.

V and J are TRBV18 and TRBJ1-2; tentative D call: TRBD1 (5 bases). Germline CDR1 reads KGHSH; CDR2 reads LQKENI. The V end lost 3 bases, the J end lost 6 bases, and 14 bases lay between the germline ends. CDR3 length: 14 amino acids. The CDR3 reads CASSPLQDLDGYTF. The CDR3, as DNA: TGTGCCAGCTCACCCTTACAGGATTTAGATGGCTACACCTTC. Looking up the rest from reference TRBV18 and TRBJ1-2 gives the full variable domain: NAGVMQNPRHLVRRRGQEARLRCSPMKGHSHVYWYRQLPEEGLKFMVYLQKENIIDESGMPKERFSAEFPKEGPSILRIQQVVRGDSAAYFCASSPLQDLDGYTFGSGTRLTVV.

The genes are TRBV14 and TRBJ1-3; 8 nucleotides match TRBD1. The CDR3 contains 17 residues. The V gene end was trimmed by 4 bases and the J gene end by 4 bases; junction bases not matched to a gene: 12. Per germline, CDR1 SGHDN and CDR2 FVKESK. As DNA, the CDR3 is TGTGCCAGCAGCCGTAGCCCGGGACAGGCCCTGGGAAACACCATATATTTT. This codes for CASSRSPGQALGNTIYF.

V is TRBV5-1 and J is TRBJ2-1; 10 bases line up with TRBD2. The CDR3 totals 16 residues. CDR1 and CDR2 from the germline V gene are SGHRS and YFSETQ. The V and J ends lost 2 bases and 7 bases, in that order; junction bases with no gene match: 9. The CDR3 sequence: CASSFSSGGLLNEQFF. The CDR3 coding sequence is TGCGCCAGCAGCTTCTCTAGCGGGGGCCTCTTGAATGAGCAGTTCTTC.

About this clone itself: Other DNA sequences from this sample encode an identical CDR3 as well. The chain is built from TRBV18 and TRBJ1-5; D is uncertain. This CDR3 contains 13 residues. V was trimmed by 2 bases and J by 5 bases, leaving 7 bases between them. Looked up from germline, CDR1 is KGHSH and CDR2 is LQKENI. The CDR3 region is CASSPGRDQPQHF. Here the CDR3 DNA reads TGTGCCAGCTCACCAGGGCGTGATCAGCCCCAGCATTTT.

This chain links TRBV6-5 with TRBJ2-7, with TRBD1 identical over 8 bases. With V trimmed by 5 bases and J by 3 bases, 3 bases remained unmatched. The CDR3 sequence is 13 residues long. Germline CDR1 reads MNHEY; CDR2 reads SVGAGI. For the CDR3, the DNA is TGTGCCAGCAGTCGGGACAGGTACTACGAGCAGTACTTC. Amino acids: CASSRDRYYEQYF.

The chain combines TRBV7-3 with TRBJ1-6; D may be TRBD1 (5 bases). Between the trimmed V and J ends, which lost 5 bases and 4 bases, there was a span of 18 bases. The CDR3 has 17 amino acids. CDR1 is SGHTA and CDR2 is FQGTGA in the germline V gene. The CDR3 is CASSPQKQVFYNSPLHF. The CDR3 DNA reads as TGTGCCAGCAGCCCCCAAAAACAGGTATTTTATAATTCACCCCTCCACTTT.

The V and J genes are TRBV2 and TRBJ1-5; no definite D call. CDR1 is SNHLY and CDR2 is FYNNEI in the germline V gene. This CDR3 spans 13 amino acids. The ends were cut back, 7 bases at V and 7 bases at J, with 14 bases in the middle. CDR3 sequence (DNA): TGTGCCAGCATTGGGGAAACGGGACAGCCCCAGCATTTT. Amino acids: CASIGETGQPQHF.

This clone was seen only once. V usage is TRBV2 and J usage is TRBJ2-5; 7 bases align to TRBD1. V lost 5 bases and J lost 5; bases outside the gene matches: 8. CDR1 is SNHLY, CDR2 FYNNEI, per germline. The CDR3 runs 14 residues. CDR3 sequence reads: CASSKGTAAETQYF. The CDR3 coding sequence is TGTGCCAGCAGTAAGGGGACAGCCGCCGAGACCCAGTACTTC.

The chain uses TRBV6-2 or TRBV6-3 and TRBJ2-5; D possibly corresponds to TRBD2 (5 bases). The CDR3 sequence is 14 residues long. Germline V gives CDR1 MNHEY, CDR2 SVGEGT. The ends were cut back, 6 bases at V and 5 bases at J, with 16 bases in the middle. CDR3 DNA: TGTGCCAGCAGCCAACGGGGAATAGGGGAGACCCAGTACTTC. It specifies CASSQRGIGETQYF.

This clone was counted a few times. V and J are TRBV7-8 and TRBJ1-2; D gene ambiguous. Looked up from germline, CDR1 is SGHVS and CDR2 is FQNEAQ. The CDR3 extends over 15 amino acids. V was shortened by 1 base and J by 2 bases, with 11 bases between the two germline ends. In DNA, the CDR3 is TGTGCCAGCAGCTTAGTGGCAGACTACAACTATGGCTACACCTTC. Protein: CASSLVADYNYGYTF.

V gene TRBV4-1 combines with J gene TRBJ2-1, with D maybe TRBD1 (6 bases). CDR3 size: 16 residues. Germline CDR1 MGHRA, CDR2 YSYEKL. Deletions cut 1 base from V and 8 bases from J, with 18 bases between. The CDR3 here is CASSQVASGVWDEQFF. The CDR3, as DNA: TGCGCCAGCAGCCAAGTAGCGTCAGGGGTATGGGATGAGCAGTTCTTC.

The V call is TRBV9, the J call TRBJ2-7; 9 nucleotides align to TRBD2. J gave up 2 bases and V 0 bases, and 3 bases lay outside the gene matches. Germline CDR1 SGDLS, CDR2 YYNGEE. The CDR3 totals 15 residues. CDR3 DNA sequence: TGTGCCAGCAGCGTAGGGAGCGGGGGGACCTACGAGCAGTACTTC. Translated, it gives CASSVGSGGTYEQYF. Using reference TRBV9 and TRBJ2-7 for the parts outside the CDR3, the full variable domain is DSGVTQTPKHLITATGQRVTLRCSPRSGDLSVYWYQQSLDQGLQFLIQYYNGEERAKGNILERFSAQQFPDLHSELNLSSLELGDSALYFCASSVGSGGTYEQYFGPGTRLTVT.